Listed here are 27 T cell receptor beta chains from one sample, sequenced in a study of regulatory T cells in long-lasting Graves disease. Time point defined: persistent/refractory GD, antithyroid drugs over 5 years with positive TRAb. PBMCs provided the RNA from which the TCR library was made. Assembly of TCR beta libraries relied on iRepertoire HTBI primers together with Arm-PCR of CDR3 regions. TCRdb reprocessed the multiplex PCR reads via MiXCR and lists one record per CDR3 protein. The table records more than 650,000 distinct CDR3 sequences, 30% of them present only once. The source material was peripheral blood mononuclear cells (PBMCs), sampled when the disease was refractory, from a patient treated with antithyroid drugs. These receptors were collected from a female donor with Graves disease.

This clonotype was found a few times. Here the CDR3 DNA reads TGTGCCTCGGCCCGGGGGGACTCTGGGGCCAACGTCCTGACTTTC. Its translation is CASARGDSGANVLTF. The V gene is TRBV11-2, the J gene TRBJ2-6; 7 bases line up with TRBD2. Germline V gives CDR1 SGHAT, CDR2 FQNNGV. The CDR3 has 15 residues. The trim removed 11 bases at V and 0 bases at J, leaving 7 bases unmatched.

The chain joins TRBV5-1 to TRBJ2-4, with D hard to call. The ends were cut back, 0 bases at V and 7 bases at J, with 11 bases in the middle. The length of the CDR3 is 14 residues. CDR1 and CDR2 from the germline V gene are SGHRS and YFSETQ. CDR3: CASSLAVQTNIQYF. DNA for the CDR3: TGCGCCAGCAGCTTGGCCGTTCAGACTAACATTCAGTACTTC.

This clonotype was observed many times. V usage is TRBV28 and J usage is TRBJ1-1; D is possibly TRBD1 (6 bases). The CDR3 spans 15 residues. Germline assignment: CDR1 MDHEN and CDR2 SYDVKM. V lost 6 bases and J 0 bases, leaving 14 bases between the germline ends. CDR3 sequence reads: CASSTTGKMNTEAFF. DNA of the CDR3: TGTGCCAGCAGCACGACAGGAAAAATGAACACTGAAGCTTTCTTT.

V usage is TRBV5-5 and J usage is TRBJ1-1; 9 bases align to TRBD1. This CDR3 comprises 14 residues. The trim removed 2 bases at V and 8 bases at J, leaving 7 bases unmatched. Germline CDR1 and CDR2: SGHKS and YYEKEE (reference sequence). Here the CDR3 reads CASSLGTGWTEAFF. The CDR3 DNA is TGTGCCAGCAGCTTAGGGACAGGGTGGACCGAAGCTTTCTTT.

This clonotype was counted a few times. This rearrangement joins TRBV7-9 to TRBJ1-5; 8 bases map to TRBD1. V was pared by 4 bases and J by 6 bases, with 5 bases of the junction left unmatched. CDR3 size: 14 residues. CDR1 SEHNR and CDR2 FQNEAQ come from the germline V gene (reference sequence). For the CDR3, the DNA is TGTGCCAGCAGCTCACAGGGGGAGGCTCAGCCCCAGCATTTT. Translating gives CASSSQGEAQPQHF. The full variable domain, completed using reference TRBV7-9 and TRBJ1-5, is DTGVSQNPRHKITKRGQNVTFRCDPISEHNRLYWYRQTLGQGPEFLTYFQNEAQLEKSRLLSDRFSAERPKGSFSTLEIQRTEQGDSAMYLCASSSQGEAQPQHFGDGTRLSIL.

This chain uses TRBV27 with TRBJ1-2; D is unclear. This CDR3 has 15 amino acids. Germline V gene sequence: CDR1 MNHEY, CDR2 SMNVEV (reference sequence). Between the trimmed V and J ends, which lost 3 bases and 7 bases, there was a span of 18 bases. CDR3: CASSFHPTRAGGYTF. The CDR3 DNA follows: TGTGCCAGCAGTTTCCATCCGACTAGGGCGGGTGGCTACACCTTC.

The chain uses TRBV25-1 and TRBJ2-7, with 10 bases lining up with TRBD2. Germline values: CDR1 MGHDK, CDR2 SYGVNS. Losses at the gene ends were 2 bases for V and 1 base for J; bases not matched to a gene: 11. The CDR3 length is 18 residues. The CDR3 loop is CASSEVGTSDRTSYEQYF. CDR3 nucleotide sequence: TGTGCCAGCAGTGAAGTCGGGACTAGCGACCGTACTTCCTACGAGCAGTACTTC.

The table lists this clonotype with a few counts. This rearrangement joins TRBV7-7 to TRBJ2-5; D is unclear. Germline V CDR1 and CDR2: SSHAT, FNYEAQ (reference sequence). The CDR3 has 13 amino acids. The V and J ends lost 5 bases and 5 bases respectively, with 12 bases between them. The CDR3 nucleotides are TGTGCCAGCAGCCGGGTCCCGGTTGAGACCCAGTACTTC. It is translated as CASSRVPVETQYF.

V gene TRBV7-3 combines with J gene TRBJ1-5; D is ambiguous. V was clipped by 4 bases and J by 8 bases, with 12 bases between them. The germline gives CDR1 SGHTA, CDR2 FQGTGA. There are 13 residues in the CDR3. The CDR3 region is CASSSQANEPQHF. The CDR3 DNA follows: TGTGCCAGCAGCTCCCAGGCGAACGAGCCCCAGCATTTT.

This clonotype has only a few counts. The chain uses TRBV12-3 or TRBV12-4 and TRBJ2-7, with D possibly being TRBD2 (6 bases). This CDR3 is 18 amino acids long. Trimming left V 6 bases short and J 0 bases short, with 24 bases between. The CDR3 protein is CASSPSWGVAALSYEQYF. In DNA, the CDR3 is TGTGCCAGCAGCCCCTCGTGGGGAGTAGCGGCCCTCTCCTACGAGCAGTACTTC.

This clonotype was observed a handful of times. J is TRBJ2-4 and V is TRBV29-1; D unclear. The CDR3 totals 14 residues. Germline lookup yields CDR1 SQVTM and CDR2 ANQGSEA. Trimming shortened V by 6 bases and J by 0 bases, and 12 bases separated the two germline ends. In DNA, the CDR3 is TGCAGCGTCAGACACCGGATAGCCAAAAACATTCAGTACTTC. Amino acids: CSVRHRIAKNIQYF.

This chain links TRBV5-4 with TRBJ2-7; 10 bases fit TRBD1. Trimming at V came to 1 base and at J to 5 bases, leaving 3 bases not matched to a gene. CDR1 and CDR2 (germline): SGHNT, YYREEE (reference sequence). This CDR3 comprises 14 residues. The CDR3 DNA is TGTGCCAGCAGCTTGCTAGGGACAGGGGACGAGCAGTACTTC. It codes for CASSLLGTGDEQYF.

The V call is TRBV20-1, the J call TRBJ1-1, with D possibly being TRBD1 (5 bases). V lost 0 bases and J 3 bases, leaving 11 bases between the germline ends. The CDR3 is made up of 14 amino acids. CDR1 is DFQATT, CDR2 SNEGSKA, per germline (reference sequence). The CDR3 DNA follows: TGCAGTGCTAGAGATCGAGGGGTCTACACTGAAGCTTTCTTT. Its protein product is CSARDRGVYTEAFF.

The sample holds many counts of this clonotype. The chain uses TRBV11-2 and TRBJ1-2; TRBD1 might be the D (6 bases). With 5 bases removed from V and 8 bases from J, the gap between germline ends came to 21 bases. Per the germline V gene, CDR1 is SGHAT and CDR2 is FQNNGV. CDR3 length: 15 residues. The CDR3 nucleotides are TGTGCCAGCAGCGGACAGAGAAGGGGTATGGGCGGCTACACCTTC. Translated, it gives CASSGQRRGMGGYTF.

Turning to this clonotype: One end of the junction is discordant with germline, which a read error may explain. V is TRBV10-3 and J is TRBJ1-1, with D perhaps matching TRBD1 (6 bases). The CDR3 is 16 amino acids. Looked up from germline, CDR1 is ENHRY and CDR2 is SYGVKD. CDR3 residues: CAVSGPRGGAATEAFF. The CDR3 nucleotides are TGTGCCGTCAGTGGCCCCCGTGGGGGGGCGGCCACTGAAGCTTTCTTT.

For the CDR3, the DNA is TGTGCCAGCACCCCGACAGAACCTAACTATGGCTACACCTTC. As protein: CASTPTEPNYGYTF. V gene TRBV28 combines with J gene TRBJ1-2, with D possibly matching TRBD1 (5 bases). The CDR3 is made up of 14 amino acids. The germline V gene has CDR1 MDHEN and CDR2 SYDVKM. V was shortened by 7 bases and J by 0 bases, with 12 bases between the two germline ends.

The table lists this clonotype with a few counts. The V and J genes are TRBV28 and TRBJ1-5; no clear D. The length of the CDR3 is 13 residues. Trimming cost V 4 bases and J 3 bases, with 7 bases left between them. Germline CDR1 and CDR2: MDHEN and SYDVKM. The chain's CDR3 is CASSYVVNQPQHF. DNA of the CDR3: TGTGCCAGCAGTTACGTGGTCAATCAGCCCCAGCATTTT.

The gene calls are TRBV9 and TRBJ1-2; TRBD1 might be the D (6 bases). Germline V gene sequence: CDR1 SGDLS, CDR2 YYNGEE. The CDR3 runs to 15 residues. V lost 0 bases and J 0 bases, leaving 9 bases between the germline ends. The CDR3 loop reads CASSVGGLTNYGYTF. The CDR3 region has the DNA TGTGCCAGCAGCGTAGGGGGGCTCACTAACTATGGCTACACCTTC.

V and J are TRBV12-3 or TRBV12-4 and TRBJ1-4, with unresolved D. V lost 1 base and J lost 8, with 8 bases in between. This CDR3 contains 13 residues. CDR3 sequence (DNA): TGTGCCAGCAGTTTAGTGCGCGGAGAAAAACTGTTTTTT. Amino acids: CASSLVRGEKLFF.

In this sample, this clonotype turned up a few times. The chain employs TRBV5-1 and TRBJ1-4; D is unresolved. Germline values: CDR1 SGHRS, CDR2 YFSETQ. Trimming removed 7 bases from V and 8 bases from J, with 15 bases in between. CDR3 length: 13 amino acids. The CDR3 reads CASARGSGEKLFF. The CDR3 nucleotides are TGCGCCAGCGCCCGAGGAAGTGGAGAAAAACTGTTTTTT.

This clonotype was detected ten times or more. The rearrangement links TRBV28 to TRBJ1-1, with TRBD1 as a possible D gene (5 bases). V lost 6 bases to trimming and J lost 5 bases, with 22 bases between them. The CDR3 covers 16 residues. The germline gives CDR1 MDHEN, CDR2 SYDVKM. This CDR3 reads CASRTRFAGAGTEAFF. The CDR3 DNA is TGTGCCAGCAGGACGCGGTTTGCTGGGGCGGGGACTGAAGCTTTCTTT. The full variable domain, rest sourced from reference TRBV28 and TRBJ1-1, is DVKVTQSSRYLVKRTGEKVFLECVQDMDHENMFWYRQDPGLGLRLIYFSYDVKMKEKGDIPEGYSVSREKKERFSLILESASTNQTSMYLCASRTRFAGAGTEAFFGQGTRLTVV.

This clonotype was detected only a few times. The chain employs TRBV6-1 and TRBJ2-5; D ambiguous. V dropped 1 base and J dropped 9 bases, with 12 bases sitting between them. The CDR3 spans 13 residues. Germline CDR1 MNHNS, CDR2 SASEGT. This CDR3 reads CASSEDSRFSQYF. CDR3 DNA sequence: TGTGCCAGCAGTGAAGACTCCAGGTTTTCCCAGTACTTC.

In its sample, this clonotype was seen many times. J is TRBJ2-7 and V is TRBV28, with TRBD1 matching over 9 bases. Germline assignment: CDR1 MDHEN and CDR2 SYDVKM. V shed 5 bases and J 3 bases; nucleotides not matched to a gene: 8. The CDR3 is 15 amino acids. The CDR3 region is CASSTGQGSFYEQYF. The CDR3 DNA follows: TGTGCCAGCAGTACTGGACAGGGGTCGTTCTACGAGCAGTACTTC. Drawing the rest from reference TRBV28 and TRBJ2-7, the complete variable domain is DVKVTQSSRYLVKRTGEKVFLECVQDMDHENMFWYRQDPGLGLRLIYFSYDVKMKEKGDIPEGYSVSREKKERFSLILESASTNQTSMYLCASSTGQGSFYEQYFGPGTRLTVT.

This clonotype has at least ten counts. This sequence joins TRBV12-3 or TRBV12-4 and TRBJ1-1; D gene ambiguous. V shed 7 bases and J shed 1 base, with 13 bases lying between them. This CDR3 spans 14 amino acids. This CDR3 reads CASKGTWENTEAFF. The CDR3 bases are TGTGCCAGCAAGGGCACGTGGGAGAACACTGAAGCTTTCTTT.

A few counts support this clonotype. This sequence joins TRBV6-1 and TRBJ1-6; D uncertain. The CDR3 is 15 residues long. Germline V lookup: CDR1 MNHNS, CDR2 SASEGT. V was trimmed by 3 bases and J by 5 bases, leaving 11 bases between them. CDR3 sequence reads: CASSDQTPNNSPLHF. The DNA of the CDR3 is TGTGCCAGCAGTGACCAGACTCCCAATAATTCACCCCTCCACTTT.

Ten or more counts support this clonotype. The J gene is TRBJ1-4, the V gene TRBV7-6, with D perhaps matching TRBD1 (6 bases). CDR3 length: 16 residues. In germline, CDR1 is SGHVS, CDR2 FNYEAQ. V was shortened by 4 bases and J by 8 bases, with 20 bases between the two germline ends. CDR3 nucleotides: TGTGCCAGCAGCTCCTACACCGGGACAATCCGGGAAAAACTGTTTTTT. This codes for CASSSYTGTIREKLFF.

The chain has TRBV20-1 and TRBJ2-7, with D perhaps matching TRBD1 or TRBD2 (5 bases each). Germline CDR1 DFQATT, CDR2 SNEGSKA (reference sequence). The CDR3 contains 16 residues. The V end was cut by 3 bases, the J end by 0 bases, with 18 bases between. CDR3 DNA: TGCAGTGCTAGGGACGTGGTAGAGGGGAGCTCCTACGAGCAGTACTTC. Translating gives CSARDVVEGSSYEQYF.